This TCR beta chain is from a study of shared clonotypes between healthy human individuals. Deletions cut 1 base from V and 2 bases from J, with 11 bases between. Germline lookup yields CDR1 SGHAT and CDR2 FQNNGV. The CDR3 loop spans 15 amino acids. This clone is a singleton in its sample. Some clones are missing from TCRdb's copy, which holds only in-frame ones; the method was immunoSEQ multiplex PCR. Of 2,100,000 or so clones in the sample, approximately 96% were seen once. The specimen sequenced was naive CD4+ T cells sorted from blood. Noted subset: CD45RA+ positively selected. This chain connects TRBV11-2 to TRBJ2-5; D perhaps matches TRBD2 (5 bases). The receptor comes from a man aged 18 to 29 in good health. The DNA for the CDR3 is TGTGCCAGCAGCTTAGGCACTAGGAAACAAGAGACCCAGTACTTC. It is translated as CASSLGTRKQETQYF.